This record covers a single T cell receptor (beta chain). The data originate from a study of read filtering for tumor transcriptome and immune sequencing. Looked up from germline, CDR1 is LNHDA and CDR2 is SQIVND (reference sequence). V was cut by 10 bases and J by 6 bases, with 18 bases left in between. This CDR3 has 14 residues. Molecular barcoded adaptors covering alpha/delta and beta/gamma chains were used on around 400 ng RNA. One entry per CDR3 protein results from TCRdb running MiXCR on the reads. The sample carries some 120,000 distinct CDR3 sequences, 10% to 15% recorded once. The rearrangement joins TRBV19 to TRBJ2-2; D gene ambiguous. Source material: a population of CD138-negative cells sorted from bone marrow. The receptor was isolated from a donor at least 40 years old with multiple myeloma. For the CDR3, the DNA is TGTGCCACCAGCCAGTTGTCTATCGCCGGGGAGCTGTTTTTT. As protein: CATSQLSIAGELFF.